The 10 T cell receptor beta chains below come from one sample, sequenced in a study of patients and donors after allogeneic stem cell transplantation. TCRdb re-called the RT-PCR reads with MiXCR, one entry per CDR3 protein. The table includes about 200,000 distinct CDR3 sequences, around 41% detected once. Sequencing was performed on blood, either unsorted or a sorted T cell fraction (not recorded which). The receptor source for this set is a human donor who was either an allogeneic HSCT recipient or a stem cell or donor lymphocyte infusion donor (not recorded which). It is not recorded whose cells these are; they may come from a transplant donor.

CDR3 DNA sequence: TGCGCCAGCAGCAGCAGACAGTCTCATAACTATGGCTACACCTTC. It is translated as CASSSRQSHNYGYTF. This sequence joins TRBV4-1 and TRBJ1-2, with D possibly TRBD1 on 5 matching bases. Germline V gives CDR1 MGHRA, CDR2 YSYEKL. This CDR3 has 15 amino acids. The germline V and J ends were trimmed by 5 bases and 1 base, with 14 bases remaining between them.

The CDR3 here is CASSHTLRNEQFF. CDR3 DNA: TGTGCCAGCAGCCACACTCTAAGAAATGAGCAGTTCTTC. The chain recombines TRBV7-9 with TRBJ2-1; D call uncertain. Trimming cost V 5 bases and J 7 bases, with 12 bases left between them. The length of the CDR3 is 13 residues. CDR1 is SEHNR, CDR2 FQNEAQ, per germline (reference sequence). Complete variable domain (other parts from reference TRBV7-9 and TRBJ2-1): DTGVSQNPRHKITKRGQNVTFRCDPISEHNRLYWYRQTLGQGPEFLTYFQNEAQLEKSRLLSDRFSAERPKGSFSTLEIQRTEQGDSAMYLCASSHTLRNEQFFGPGTRLTVL.

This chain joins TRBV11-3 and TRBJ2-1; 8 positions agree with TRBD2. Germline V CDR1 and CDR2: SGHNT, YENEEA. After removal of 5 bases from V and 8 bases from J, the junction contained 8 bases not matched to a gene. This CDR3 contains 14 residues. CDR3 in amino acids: CASSGAGVGDEQFF. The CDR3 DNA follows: TGTGCCAGCAGCGGAGCGGGAGTTGGGGATGAGCAGTTCTTC.

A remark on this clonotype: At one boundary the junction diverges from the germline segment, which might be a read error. CDR3 sequence reads: CSVEDRDQETQYF. The CDR3 DNA sequence: TGCAGCGTAGAAGACAGGGACCAAGAGACCCAGTACTTC. The chain uses TRBV29-1 and TRBJ2-5; TRBD1 matches 7 bases. The CDR3 contains 13 residues. Germline V CDR1 and CDR2: SQVTM, ANQGSEA.

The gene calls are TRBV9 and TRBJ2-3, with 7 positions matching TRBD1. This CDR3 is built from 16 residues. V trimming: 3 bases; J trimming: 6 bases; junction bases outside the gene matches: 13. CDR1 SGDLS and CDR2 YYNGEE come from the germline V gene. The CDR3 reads CASSASNRGVGDTQYF. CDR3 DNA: TGTGCCAGCAGCGCATCCAACAGGGGTGTTGGGGATACGCAGTATTTT.

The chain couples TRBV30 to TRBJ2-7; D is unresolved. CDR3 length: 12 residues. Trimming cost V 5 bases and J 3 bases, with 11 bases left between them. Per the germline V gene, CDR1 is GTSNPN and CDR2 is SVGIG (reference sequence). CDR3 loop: CAWAYSNYEQYF. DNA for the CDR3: TGTGCCTGGGCTTATTCTAACTACGAGCAGTACTTC.

The CDR3: CASTPGTGYTGELFF. The CDR3 nucleotides are TGTGCCAGCACCCCCGGGACAGGGTACACCGGGGAGCTGTTTTTT. The chain is built from TRBV7-2 and TRBJ2-2; 9 bases are shared with TRBD1. Losses at the gene ends were 7 bases for V and 3 bases for J; bases not matched to a gene: 6. The CDR3 sequence is 15 residues long. Germline V gives CDR1 SGHTA, CDR2 FQGNSA.

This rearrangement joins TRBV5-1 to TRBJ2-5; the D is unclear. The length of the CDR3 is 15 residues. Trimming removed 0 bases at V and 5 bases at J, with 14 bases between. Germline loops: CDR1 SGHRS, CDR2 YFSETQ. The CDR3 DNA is TGCGCCAGCAGCTTGGATCGCATTCTAAGGGAGACCCAGTACTTC. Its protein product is CASSLDRILRETQYF.

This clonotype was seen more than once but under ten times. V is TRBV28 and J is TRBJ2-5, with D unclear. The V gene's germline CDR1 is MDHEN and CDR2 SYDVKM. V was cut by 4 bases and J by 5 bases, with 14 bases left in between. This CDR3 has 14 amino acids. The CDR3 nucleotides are TGTGCCAGCAGTTCCGCCTTGATTGGGGAGACCCAGTACTTC. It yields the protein CASSSALIGETQYF.

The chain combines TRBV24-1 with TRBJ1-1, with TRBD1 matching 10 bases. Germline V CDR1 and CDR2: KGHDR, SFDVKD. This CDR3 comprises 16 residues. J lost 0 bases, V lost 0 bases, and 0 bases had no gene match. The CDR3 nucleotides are TGTGCCACCAGTGATTTGGGGACAGGGGTGAACACTGAAGCTTTCTTT. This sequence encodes CATSDLGTGVNTEAFF.